The source of this TCR beta chain is a study of T-cell reconstitution after alpha-beta-depleted transplantation in children. Unique molecular identifiers were used to barcode this TCRbeta library. TCRdb passed the PCR reads through MiXCR, listing each CDR3 protein once. The sample contains some 460,000 distinct CDR3 sequences, roughly 15% of which appear only once. Deletions cut 1 base from V and 1 base from J, with 8 bases between. CDR3 length equals 14 residues. From germline, CDR1 is SGHAT and CDR2 FQNNGV. About this clonotype: The target antigen is unknown.

Study-level points and caveats: A year post-transplant, T-cell counts and diversity derived mostly from newly produced T cells. The study traced high day-60 TCRbeta diversity in some patients to surviving recipient T cells and thymic progenitors.

The J gene is TRBJ2-7, the V gene TRBV11-2, with unresolved D. The TCR sequence derives from a boy in the first two years of life who had a stem cell transplant for Wiskott-Aldrich syndrome, so the T cells may come from the graft donor. Material: PBMCs, mostly from graft donor cells, obtained 360 days after TCRalphabeta/CD19-depleted stem cell transplant. In nucleotides, the CDR3 is TGTGCCAGCAGCTTAGGGCCTAGATCCTACGAGCAGTACTTC. Amino acid sequence: CASSLGPRSYEQYF.